A selection of T cell receptor beta chains follows, all from one sample in a study of immune evolution from preneoplasia to lung adenocarcinoma. The table came from immunoSEQ multiplex PCR; TCRdb's copy has only in-frame clones and leaves some out. The sample contains 3,000 to 4,000 clones, roughly four fifths of which appear only once. The sequenced sample was FFPE lung adenocarcinoma in situ tissue. These receptors all come from a person aged 60 to 80 with lung adenocarcinoma. Both conserved end residues are part of each CDR3. A D gene is named only where the DNA matches it firmly.

TRBV5-1	TRBD1	TRBJ1-1	CASSLGRGRTNTEAFF
TRBV15	NA	TRBJ1-1	CATSPRTYMNTEAFF
TRBV6-6	NA	TRBJ2-7	CATFDISYEQYF
TRBV7-9	TRBD1	TRBJ1-1	CASSGTTGDTEAFF
TRBV5-1	NA	TRBJ1-1	CASRWANTEAFF
TRBV6-6	NA	TRBJ2-5	CASSYPETQYF
TRBV28	NA	TRBJ1-4	CASNFLTVGSNEKLFF
TRBV4-1	NA	TRBJ1-5	CASSQDRSWDQPQHF
TRBV11-3	NA	TRBJ2-7	CASSLVQGSHEQYF
TRBV15	TRBD1	TRBJ2-1	CATSRGSEGAHEQFF
TRBV10-3	NA	TRBJ1-5	CAISERGNQPQHF
TRBV5-1	NA	TRBJ1-1	CASSPWTDLEAFF
TRBV11-2	TRBD1	TRBJ2-5	CASSLTPGTGGVKTQYF
TRBV27	NA	TRBJ2-1	CASSLTRSGNEQFF
TRBV11-2	TRBD1	TRBJ2-7	CASSTGQGANYEQYF
TRBV7-3	TRBD1	TRBJ2-1	CASSLDPGTGVSNEQFF
TRBV5-1	TRBD1	TRBJ2-1	CASSFSTGDYNEQFF
TRBV10-3	NA	TRBJ1-4	CAISDRGREKLFF
TRBV5-1	NA	TRBJ2-5	CASSLGWGETQYF
TRBV9	NA	TRBJ1-3	CASSTSGGEATGNTIYF
TRBV18	TRBD1	TRBJ2-2	CASSPRGQGVTGELFF
TRBV4-3	NA	TRBJ2-1	CASSPLGGEQFF
TRBV18	TRBD1	TRBJ2-1	CASSVGQGHNEQFF
TRBV27	TRBD1	TRBJ2-3	CASSTPGQGSTDTQYF